These 8 T cell receptor beta chains share one sample of origin, sequenced in a study of T cell repertoires in cytomegalovirus infection. TCRdb redid the calling of the reads with MiXCR, one entry per CDR3 protein. Among just under 550,000 distinct CDR3 sequences listed, approximately 26% were seen once. The specimen sequenced was PBMCs. Receptors were obtained from a human donor in good health (CMV status not recorded). Some clones in this sample may be carry-over from other donors' samples.

At least ten counts were recorded for this clonotype. The rearrangement joins TRBV7-2 to TRBJ2-5; possibly TRBD2 for D (6 bases). The V gene lost 3 bases and the J gene lost 1 base, with 9 bases spanning the gap. CDR1 is SGHTA and CDR2 is FQGNSA in the germline V gene. The CDR3 has 14 residues. The CDR3 DNA follows: TGTGCCAGCAGCTTCGTAGCGGCCCAAGAGACCCAGTACTTC. This sequence encodes CASSFVAAQETQYF. The full variable domain, in which reference TRBV7-2 and TRBJ2-5 provide the parts outside the CDR3, is GAGVSQSPSNKVTEKGKDVELRCDPISGHTALYWYRQSLGQGLEFLIYFQGNSAPDKSGLPSDRFSAERTGGSVSTLTIQRTQQEDSAVYLCASSFVAAQETQYFGPGTRLLVL.

This clonotype was observed a handful of times. The chain joins TRBV7-9 to TRBJ1-2; D gene uncertain. Between the trimmed V and J ends, which lost 0 bases and 4 bases, there was a span of 3 bases. Germline values: CDR1 SEHNR, CDR2 FQNEAQ (reference sequence). This CDR3 contains 12 residues. CDR3 sequence (DNA): TGTGCCAGCAGCTTAGCGGTCTATGGCTACACCTTC. As protein: CASSLAVYGYTF.

Many counts were recorded for this clonotype. The chain recombines TRBV7-3 with TRBJ2-5; 13 bases are a match to TRBD2. Germline V gene data show CDR1 as SGHTA and CDR2 as FQGTGA. CDR3 length: 15 amino acids. The ends lost 5 bases at V and 7 bases at J; junction bases unmatched: 7. CDR3 amino acids: CASSTGLAGVWTQYF. CDR3 coding DNA: TGTGCCAGCAGCACCGGACTAGCGGGAGTATGGACCCAGTACTTC.

This clonotype was seen a handful of times. The chain employs TRBV6-6 and TRBJ2-7, with 8 bases matching TRBD1. Germline lookup yields CDR1 MNHNY and CDR2 SVGAGI (reference sequence). The CDR3 covers 17 residues. Losses at the gene ends were 0 bases for V and 1 base for J; bases not matched to a gene: 8. The CDR3 is CASSYSLGQGASYEQYF. The CDR3 nucleotides read TGTGCCAGCAGTTACTCTCTCGGGCAGGGGGCGTCCTACGAGCAGTACTTC.

The chain employs TRBV27 and TRBJ2-1; 7 bases are shared with TRBD1. V trimming: 4 bases; J trimming: 0 bases; junction bases outside the gene matches: 15. Per the germline V gene, CDR1 is MNHEY and CDR2 is SMNVEV (reference sequence). The CDR3 is 19 residues long. CDR3 coding DNA: TGTGCCAGCAGTTACTCCCGGGACAGCTTCCTCTTCTCCTACAATGAGCAGTTCTTC. It yields the protein CASSYSRDSFLFSYNEQFF.

This clonotype was observed a handful of times. This rearrangement joins TRBV20-1 to TRBJ2-3, with a possible D match to TRBD2 (5 bases). Germline assignment: CDR1 DFQATT and CDR2 SNEGSKA (reference sequence). V lost 6 bases and J lost 0, with 13 bases in between. This CDR3 spans 14 amino acids. The CDR3 region is CSAEGLDSTDTQYF. DNA for the CDR3: TGCAGTGCCGAAGGACTTGACAGCACAGATACGCAGTATTTT.

J is TRBJ1-2 and V is TRBV29-1; D is ambiguous. In germline, CDR1 is SQVTM, CDR2 ANQGSEA. Trimming stripped 8 bases from V and 7 bases from J, with 14 bases between. This CDR3 contains 11 residues. CDR3: CSFQGPAGYTF. In nucleotides, the CDR3 is TGCAGCTTCCAAGGGCCAGCTGGCTACACCTTC.

The V and J genes are TRBV5-6 and TRBJ1-6; 8 bases map to TRBD1. Germline V gene data show CDR1 as SGHDT and CDR2 as YYEEEE. The V segment lost 4 bases and the J segment 5 bases; nucleotides outside the gene matches: 2. The CDR3 sequence is 14 residues long. The CDR3 protein is CASSPTGDNSPLHF. The CDR3 DNA reads TGTGCCAGCAGCCCGACAGGGGATAATTCACCCCTCCACTTT.